One sample yielded the 32 T cell receptor beta chains listed below, sequenced in a study of blood T cell repertoires in COVID-19. Produced via immunoSEQ multiplex PCR; TCRdb's table is partial and in-frame only. The sample consists of about 280,000 clones, 85% of them appearing once. The sample comprised peripheral blood. The receptors here all came from a man aged 50-59 years with active or convalescent COVID-19.

The rearrangement links TRBV3-1 (or the pseudogene TRBV3-2) to TRBJ1-5; a possible D gene is TRBD1 (5 bases). Trimming stripped 1 base from V and 4 bases from J, with 8 bases between. The CDR3 spans 14 residues. The germline gives CDR1 LGHDT, CDR2 YNNKEL (reference sequence). CDR3 residues: CASSQAAGNQPQHF. The CDR3 bases are TGTGCCAGCAGCCAAGCGGCAGGGAATCAGCCCCAGCATTTT.

V usage is TRBV28 and J usage is TRBJ2-7, with D possibly matching TRBD2 (7 bases). The germline CDR1 and CDR2 sequences are MDHEN and SYDVKM. Trimming took off 2 bases at V and 0 bases at J, with 11 bases between the two ends. This CDR3 region has 15 residues. CDR3 loop: CASSLRGGVSYEQYF. As DNA, the CDR3 is TGTGCCAGCAGTTTAAGGGGGGGGGTCTCCTACGAGCAGTACTTC.

The rearrangement joins TRBV10-2 to TRBJ1-4; no firm D call. Per the germline V gene, CDR1 is WSHSY and CDR2 is SAAADI. V was pared by 8 bases and J by 10 bases, with 20 bases between. This CDR3 is 14 amino acids long. This chain's CDR3 is CASASSLSNLKLFF. The CDR3 DNA reads TGCGCCAGCGCCTCCAGTCTCTCCAACCTAAAACTGTTTTTT.

In DNA form, the CDR3 reads TGTGCCAGCAGCTTAAGATTCGGCGGACAGGGGTTAAATGAGCAGTTCTTC. Translating gives CASSLRFGGQGLNEQFF. J is TRBJ2-1 and V is TRBV7-6; 9 positions match TRBD1. With 2 bases clipped from V and 7 bases from J, the junction kept 12 bases outside the gene matches. Germline V gene lookup returns CDR1 SGHVS and CDR2 FNYEAQ. CDR3 length: 17 amino acids.

This chain links TRBV15 with TRBJ2-5, with TRBD1 matching over 7 bases. Losses at the gene ends were 2 bases for V and 4 bases for J; bases not matched to a gene: 19. The germline gives CDR1 LNHNV, CDR2 YYDKDF (reference sequence). This CDR3 is built from 19 residues. The CDR3 nucleotides read TGTGCCACCAGCAGATCCCGACGTGGTAGAGGGGGCATAGGAGAGACCCAGTACTTC. It yields the protein CATSRSRRGRGGIGETQYF.

The V gene is TRBV12-3 or TRBV12-4, the J gene TRBJ2-1; D gene ambiguous. The CDR3 is 12 residues long. V was cut by 6 bases and J by 5 bases, with 8 bases left in between. The CDR3 sequence is CASRLRDNEQFF. CDR3 coding DNA: TGTGCCAGCAGGCTCCGGGACAATGAGCAGTTCTTC.

This clone was seen a single time. The DNA for the CDR3 is TGTGCCAGCAGTTTAAGGGGCGCCCCGGGACAGGGAATGTCCGGGGAGCTGTTTTTT. It is translated as CASSLRGAPGQGMSGELFF. The chain is built from TRBV27 and TRBJ2-2; 9 bases fit TRBD1. Germline loops: CDR1 MNHEY, CDR2 SMNVEV (reference sequence). The CDR3 has 19 amino acids. V shed 2 bases and J 6 bases; nucleotides not matched to a gene: 16.

The genes are TRBV5-5 and TRBJ2-2, with D unclear. Germline CDR1 reads SGHKS; CDR2 reads YYEKEE (reference sequence). V was pared by 1 base and J by 0 bases, with 7 bases between. The CDR3 runs 15 residues. The CDR3 DNA reads as TGTGCCAGCAGCTTGTCCCTAGCGAACACCGGGGAGCTGTTTTTT. This gives the protein CASSLSLANTGELFF.

DNA of the CDR3: TGCGCCAGCAGCTTGGCCCCCGGGACAGGGTTGAACACTGAAGCTTTCTTT. This translates into CASSLAPGTGLNTEAFF. V is TRBV5-1 and J is TRBJ1-1, with 9 bases aligning to TRBD1. The CDR3 length is 17 residues. Germline loops: CDR1 SGHRS, CDR2 YFSETQ. After removal of 0 bases from V and 0 bases from J, the junction contained 6 bases not matched to a gene.

This chain joins TRBV9 and TRBJ2-3; 7 bases line up with TRBD1. The V gene's germline CDR1 is SGDLS and CDR2 YYNGEE. The CDR3 covers 14 residues. V lost 4 bases and J lost 1; bases outside the gene matches: 3. In DNA, the CDR3 is TGTGCCAGCAGCTTTGGACAGGGCACAGATACGCAGTATTTT. It encodes CASSFGQGTDTQYF.

The chain is built from TRBV28 and TRBJ1-1; the D gene is possibly TRBD1 (6 bases). The CDR3 contains 11 residues. The ends were cut back, 5 bases at V and 6 bases at J, with 7 bases in the middle. Germline lookup yields CDR1 MDHEN and CDR2 SYDVKM. CDR3 protein: CASSRQAEAFF. In DNA, the CDR3 is TGTGCCAGCAGTCGACAGGCTGAAGCTTTCTTT.

The V and J genes are TRBV6-5 and TRBJ2-1; 11 bases fit TRBD2. V dropped 7 bases and J dropped 8; count of bases not matched to a gene: 7. The germline gives CDR1 MNHEY, CDR2 SVGAGI. CDR3 length: 14 amino acids. The DNA for the CDR3 is TGTGCCAGCACTGGGACTAGCGGCTGGTATGAGCAGTTCTTC. Its translation is CASTGTSGWYEQFF.

V is TRBV19 and J is TRBJ1-1, with D uncertain. CDR3 length: 13 amino acids. The germline gives CDR1 LNHDA, CDR2 SQIVND (reference sequence). The V end was cut by 5 bases, the J end by 3 bases, with 10 bases between. Here the CDR3 DNA reads TGTGCCAGTAGTCGGAGGGTGGACACTGAAGCTTTCTTT. Residues: CASSRRVDTEAFF.

The V call is TRBV4-1, the J call TRBJ1-1; 8 bases line up with TRBD1. The CDR3 length is 15 residues. With 3 bases clipped from V and 4 bases from J, the junction kept 7 bases outside the gene matches. Germline V gene data show CDR1 as MGHRA and CDR2 as YSYEKL. The chain's CDR3 is CASSHGAGGGTEAFF. CDR3 sequence (DNA): TGCGCCAGCAGCCATGGGGCAGGGGGCGGCACTGAAGCTTTCTTT.

The J gene is TRBJ2-2, the V gene TRBV24-1; no reliable D call. From germline, CDR1 is KGHDR and CDR2 SFDVKD. The ends were cut back, 3 bases at V and 4 bases at J, with 8 bases in the middle. CDR3 length: 14 amino acids. Written as DNA, the CDR3 is TGTGCCACCAGTGATACAAGATTCACCGGGGAGCTGTTTTTT. Encoded protein: CATSDTRFTGELFF.

Written as DNA, the CDR3 is TGTGCCAGCAGCCAAGAGCCCTGGGGAGGCACAGATACGCAGTATTTT. Residues: CASSQEPWGGTDTQYF. V and J are TRBV3-1 (or the pseudogene TRBV3-2) and TRBJ2-3, with a weak D call TRBD2 (5 bases). The CDR3 consists of 16 residues. Germline CDR1 is LGHDT and CDR2 is YNNKEL (reference sequence). V was clipped by 0 bases and J by 1 base, with 11 bases between them.

This clone has a single count. V usage is TRBV12-5 and J usage is TRBJ1-5, with D possibly being TRBD1 (5 bases). The CDR3 consists of 15 residues. The germline V and J ends were trimmed by 5 bases and 8 bases, with 19 bases remaining between them. CDR1 is LGHNT, CDR2 FRNRAP, per germline. In nucleotides, the CDR3 is TGTGCTAGTGGTCCCCAGGGTACGGGTCTTGAGCCCCAGCATTTT. As protein: CASGPQGTGLEPQHF. The variable domain in full, with the rest retrieved from reference TRBV12-5 and TRBJ1-5, is DARVTQTPRHKVTEMGQEVTMRCQPILGHNTVFWYRQTMMQGLELLAYFRNRAPLDDSGMPKDRFSAEMPDATLATLKIQPSEPRDSAVYFCASGPQGTGLEPQHFGDGTRLSIL.

This clone was observed a single time. V and J are TRBV18 and TRBJ2-7; TRBD2 might be the D (6 bases). Trimming pared 3 bases from V and 9 bases from J, leaving 33 bases between. Germline assignment: CDR1 KGHSH and CDR2 LQKENI. The CDR3 is 19 residues long. The CDR3 protein is CASSPAGRPEGVGIVGQYF. CDR3 coding DNA: TGTGCCAGCTCACCCGCGGGACGGCCGGAGGGTGTAGGCATTGTAGGGCAGTACTTC.

The rearrangement uses TRBV19 and TRBJ2-1, with 10 bases that match TRBD2. This CDR3 contains 15 residues. Losses at the gene ends were 8 bases for V and 9 bases for J; bases not matched to a gene: 13. Per germline, CDR1 LNHDA and CDR2 SQIVND (reference sequence). CDR3 amino acids: CASSNQGLASGEQFF. DNA for the CDR3: TGTGCCAGTTCAAACCAGGGACTAGCGAGCGGTGAGCAGTTCTTC.

The rearrangement links TRBV11-2 to TRBJ2-2; TRBD2 matches at 7 bases. Germline lookup yields CDR1 SGHAT and CDR2 FQNNGV. With V trimmed by 6 bases and J by 0 bases, 10 bases remained unmatched. There are 17 residues in the CDR3. CDR3 loop: CASRVTGGHANTGELFF. In DNA, the CDR3 is TGTGCCAGCAGGGTTACGGGAGGCCACGCGAACACCGGGGAGCTGTTTTTT. Based on the CDR3 plus reference TRBV11-2 and TRBJ2-2, the full variable domain is EAGVAQSPRYKIIEKRQSVAFWCNPISGHATLYWYQQILGQGPKLLIQFQNNGVVDDSQLPKDRFSAERLKGVDSTLKIQPAKLEDSAVYLCASRVTGGHANTGELFFGEGSRLTVL.

V is TRBV18 and J is TRBJ2-1, with 8 bases fitting TRBD1. The CDR3 has 15 amino acids. Per the germline V gene, CDR1 is KGHSH and CDR2 is LQKENI. V was pared by 5 bases and J by 2 bases, with 5 bases of the junction left unmatched. The CDR3 nucleotides read TGTGCCAGCTCAATAGGACAGGGTACCTACAATGAGCAGTTCTTC. It translates to CASSIGQGTYNEQFF.

The chain joins TRBV27 to TRBJ2-1; tentatively, D is TRBD2 (6 bases). The CDR3 consists of 15 residues. CDR1 MNHEY and CDR2 SMNVEV come from the germline V gene (reference sequence). Trimming removed 5 bases from V and 4 bases from J, with 15 bases in between. The CDR3 loop is CASSRGRPIYNEQFF. CDR3 in DNA: TGTGCCAGCAGTAGAGGGAGGCCAATTTACAATGAGCAGTTCTTC.

This chain connects TRBV28 to TRBJ2-5; 10 positions match TRBD1. Trimming took 5 bases from V and 5 from J; bases not matched to a gene: 8. Per germline, CDR1 MDHEN and CDR2 SYDVKM. The length of the CDR3 is 15 residues. CDR3 DNA: TGTGCCAGCAGTGATTCCGGGACAGGGGCTGAGACCCAGTACTTC. It specifies CASSDSGTGAETQYF.

This rearrangement joins TRBV5-5 to TRBJ1-1; D not certain. There are 15 residues in the CDR3. In germline, CDR1 is SGHKS, CDR2 YYEKEE (reference sequence). V lost 3 bases to trimming and J lost 6 bases, with 18 bases between them. The CDR3 coding sequence is TGTGCCAGCAGCTCGAGCCCGAGACATGACGCTGAAGCTTTCTTT. Its translation is CASSSSPRHDAEAFF.

For this clone: The sample has other DNA sequences that encode this CDR3 too. The chain recombines TRBV30 with TRBJ2-5, with 7 bases lining up with TRBD2. The germline V gene has CDR1 GTSNPN and CDR2 SVGIG (reference sequence). With V trimmed by 0 bases and J by 4 bases, 2 bases remained unmatched. The CDR3 spans 13 residues. CDR3 nucleotides: TGTGCCTGGAGTGTAGGCGGGAGAGAGACCCAGTACTTC. The encoded protein is CAWSVGGRETQYF.

V and J are TRBV3-1 (or the pseudogene TRBV3-2) and TRBJ2-7; D is perhaps TRBD1 (5 bases). Germline lookup yields CDR1 LGHDT and CDR2 YNNKEL (reference sequence). The length of the CDR3 is 14 residues. V was clipped by 1 base and J by 3 bases, with 10 bases between them. In DNA, the CDR3 is TGTGCCAGCAGCCAAGTATCTAGGGGCTACGAGCAGTACTTC. Residues: CASSQVSRGYEQYF.

The chain employs TRBV7-2 and TRBJ2-1, with a weak D call TRBD2 (6 bases). Trimming left V 3 bases short and J 8 bases short, with 20 bases between. The germline V gene has CDR1 SGHTA and CDR2 FQGNSA. CDR3 length equals 16 residues. CDR3 sequence (DNA): TGTGCCAGCAGCTTCATGAGCCCGGGACTGGGAGATGAGCAGTTCTTC. Translation gives CASSFMSPGLGDEQFF.

V gene TRBV7-2 combines with J gene TRBJ1-1; D gene uncertain. Per germline, CDR1 SGHTA and CDR2 FQGNSA. CDR3 length: 14 residues. The V end was cut by 2 bases, the J end by 5 bases, with 12 bases between. In nucleotides, the CDR3 is TGTGCCAGCAGCTTAATCTACTTGGTAACTGAAGCTTTCTTT. This encodes CASSLIYLVTEAFF.

This sequence joins TRBV18 and TRBJ2-7; 10 bases line up with TRBD2. V dropped 3 bases and J dropped 5; count of bases not matched to a gene: 1. The CDR3 runs to 13 residues. Germline values: CDR1 KGHSH, CDR2 LQKENI. The CDR3 bases are TGTGCCAGCTCACCGGGGACTAGCGACGAGCAGTACTTC. It is translated as CASSPGTSDEQYF.

V gene TRBV2 combines with J gene TRBJ2-1; 7 bases map to TRBD2. V trimming: 6 bases; J trimming: 4 bases; junction bases outside the gene matches: 3. CDR1 SNHLY and CDR2 FYNNEI come from the germline V gene. CDR3 length equals 13 residues. CDR3 region: CASSGEGYNEQFF. CDR3 coding DNA: TGTGCCAGCAGCGGGGAGGGATACAATGAGCAGTTCTTC.

The rearrangement links TRBV18 to TRBJ2-7; D is possibly TRBD1 (6 bases). This CDR3 comprises 13 residues. Germline assignment: CDR1 KGHSH and CDR2 LQKENI. Trimming left V 6 bases short and J 3 bases short, with 12 bases between. The chain's CDR3 is CASSTDRRYEQYF. The CDR3, as DNA: TGTGCCAGCTCGACCGACAGGCGCTACGAGCAGTACTTC.

This clone was seen more than once but under ten times. The chain links TRBV4-2 to TRBJ2-1; D unresolved. Germline values: CDR1 LGHNA, CDR2 YNFKEQ. The CDR3 spans 13 residues. Trimming left V 0 bases short and J 15 bases short, with 15 bases between. For the CDR3, the DNA is TGTGCCAGCAGCCAAGAACTCCGCGGAGCCCTGTTCTTC. Translation gives CASSQELRGALFF.